The clone carrying this T cell receptor (beta chain) was seen repeatedly, ten times or more. At one end the junction does not follow the germline gene, possibly because of a read error. This record comes from a study of regulatory T cells in long-lasting Graves disease. The authors built TCR beta libraries using iRepertoire HTBI primers and Arm-PCR of CDR3 regions. TCRdb passed the multiplex PCR reads through MiXCR, listing each CDR3 protein once. Among hundreds of thousands of distinct CDR3 sequences listed, roughly 13% were seen once. Time point: newly diagnosed GD, antithyroid drugs for less than 3 months. There was RNA extracted from PBMCs, and the TCR library was made from it. This CDR3 is 14 amino acids long. Germline assignment: CDR1 SGHRS and CDR2 YFSETQ. These data also featured in a second study, about T cells in Graves' hyperthyroidism and ophthalmopathy.

This receptor was identified in a man under 40 with Graves disease. The chain is built from TRBV5-1 and TRBJ2-7, with a possible D match to TRBD2 (5 bases). The specimen comprised peripheral blood mononuclear cells (PBMCs), sampled at new diagnosis, from a patient treated with antithyroid drugs. CDR3 coding DNA: TGTGCCAGCAGCGGAGACATTTACTCCTACGAGCAGTACTTC. This translates into CASSGDIYSYEQYF.